The T cell receptor beta chain described here comes from a study of prognosis after radiotherapy for stage I lung cancer. Regarding this clonotype: Its cognate antigen is unknown.

CDR3 length: 13 amino acids. Trimming pared 5 bases from V and 7 bases from J, leaving 14 bases between. Study-level results: A determination of whether the expanded TCR clones were tumor-specific was not made.

Genomic DNA provided the template from which TCR beta CDR3 was amplified by two-round multiplex PCR. The first round of PCR was done with primers that matched each TRBV and TRBJ gene. MiXCR was run by TCRdb on the multiplex PCR reads, yielding one entry per CDR3 protein. The sample lists around 13,000 distinct CDR3 sequences, roughly 40% occurring once. The rearrangement uses TRBV12-3 or TRBV12-4 and TRBJ1-2; possible D gene TRBD1, 5 bases. The sample consisted of PBMCs, taken before or after stereotactic body radiation therapy (not recorded which). The TCR comes from a donor aged 50 or older with non-small cell lung cancer. CDR3 sequence: CASSRGRSPGYTF. The CDR3 coding sequence is TGTGCCAGCAGTCGGGGCCGATCCCCTGGCTACACCTTC.